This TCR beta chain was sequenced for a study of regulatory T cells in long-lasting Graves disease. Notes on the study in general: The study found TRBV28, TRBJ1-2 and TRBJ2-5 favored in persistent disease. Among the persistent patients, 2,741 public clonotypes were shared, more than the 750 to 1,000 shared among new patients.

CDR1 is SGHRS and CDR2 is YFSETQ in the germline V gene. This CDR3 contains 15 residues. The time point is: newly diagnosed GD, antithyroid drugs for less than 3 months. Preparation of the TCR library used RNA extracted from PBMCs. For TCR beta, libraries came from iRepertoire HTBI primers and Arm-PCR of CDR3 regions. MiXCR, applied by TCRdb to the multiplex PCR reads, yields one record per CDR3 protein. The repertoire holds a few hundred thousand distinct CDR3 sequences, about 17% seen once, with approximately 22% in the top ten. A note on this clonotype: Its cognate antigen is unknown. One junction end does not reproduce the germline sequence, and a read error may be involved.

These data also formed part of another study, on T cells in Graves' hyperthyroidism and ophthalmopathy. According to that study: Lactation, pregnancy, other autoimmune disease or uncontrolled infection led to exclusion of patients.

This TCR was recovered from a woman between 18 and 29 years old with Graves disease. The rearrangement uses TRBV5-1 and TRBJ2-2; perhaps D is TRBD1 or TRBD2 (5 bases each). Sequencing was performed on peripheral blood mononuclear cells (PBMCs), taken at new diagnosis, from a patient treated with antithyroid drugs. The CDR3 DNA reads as TGCGCCAGCACCCCCATTGGGACCTACACCGGGGAGCTGCTTTTT. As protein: CASTPIGTYTGELLF.